This T cell receptor beta chain is drawn from a study of T cells in Graves' hyperthyroidism and ophthalmopathy. About the study: Before any treatment, at initial diagnosis, peripheral blood was collected. Study-level results: In the analysis, a 13 V-J model separated ophthalmopathy from stable hyperthyroidism. Among clonotypes expanded in thyroid above 0.001, most were also found in blood.

At first hyperthyroidism diagnosis, before any ophthalmopathy symptoms, the blood sample was collected. What was amplified from RNA transcripts were TCR beta CDR3 regions. With the HTBI primer set, the TCR CDR3 went through a first round of RT-PCR. TCRdb used MiXCR to reprocess the multiplex PCR reads, holding one entry per CDR3 protein. The sample holds hundreds of thousands of distinct CDR3 sequences, about 15% seen once. Trimming left V 5 bases short and J 5 bases short, with 10 bases between. The CDR3 spans 12 residues. The germline V gene has CDR1 LNHDA and CDR2 SQIVND (reference sequence). On this clonotype itself: The antigen is unknown.

V is TRBV19 and J is TRBJ2-7; a weak D match, TRBD2 (5 bases). The material sequenced was blood. The clonotype comes from a woman aged 25-40 years with Graves' hyperthyroidism that later progressed to Graves' ophthalmopathy. The CDR3 nucleotides read TGTGCCAGTAGTGAAACGGGGAACGAGCAGTACTTC. Amino acid sequence: CASSETGNEQYF.